A single sample is the source of the 20 T cell receptor beta chains below, sequenced in a study of brain T cells in children with intractable seizures. The assay was immunoSEQ multiplex PCR, and TCRdb's table has in-frame clones only and misses some. The sample yields about 41,000 clones, 80% to 95% seen once. The sample in question was peripheral blood, obtained at surgery. These receptors were taken from a girl aged 2-10 years with tuberous sclerosis and intractable seizures.

V usage is TRBV30 and J usage is TRBJ1-1; no clear D. Looked up from germline, CDR1 is GTSNPN and CDR2 is SVGIG (reference sequence). The CDR3 is made up of 13 amino acids. V was clipped by 2 bases and J by 5 bases, with 12 bases between them. The CDR3 nucleotides read TGTGCCTGGAGTATAGACTGGAGAACTGAAGCTTTCTTT. Its protein is CAWSIDWRTEAFF.

The chain links TRBV7-5 to TRBJ2-2; the DNA was not compared with TRBD2, the D call given in the table. TRBV7-5 is labeled a pseudogene. The CDR3 is 17 amino acids. The CDR3 DNA is TGTGTCAGAAGCTTAGCGCCGGCTAGCGAGAACACCGGGGAGCTGTTTTTT. Translating it yields CVRSLAPASENTGELFF.

In nucleotides, the CDR3 is TGCGCCAGCAGCTTGGGTTCGAACACCGGGGAGCTGTTTTTT. This sequence encodes CASSLGSNTGELFF. The chain joins TRBV5-1 to TRBJ2-2; unclear D gene. Germline values: CDR1 SGHRS, CDR2 YFSETQ. CDR3 length equals 14 residues. V gave up 0 bases and J gave up 0 bases, with 3 bases separating them.

The rearrangement uses TRBV1 and TRBJ1-1. TRBV1 is designated a pseudogene. This CDR3 is 14 amino acids long. CDR3 amino acids: CTSTPGPSNTEAFF. For the CDR3, the DNA is TGCACCAGCACCCCGGGACCTTCGAACACTGAAGCTTTCTTT.

This clone was seen once. The chain uses TRBV18 and TRBJ1-4; D might be TRBD1 (5 bases). Germline CDR1 reads KGHSH; CDR2 reads LQKENI. V lost 5 bases, J lost 6 bases, and 10 bases lay in between. CDR3 length: 13 amino acids. The CDR3 DNA reads as TGTGCCAGCTCAAAGGGAGGGGATGAAAAACTGTTTTTT. Translating it yields CASSKGGDEKLFF. The entire variable domain, with the rest obtained from reference TRBV18 and TRBJ1-4, is as follows: NAGVMQNPRHLVRRRGQEARLRCSPMKGHSHVYWYRQLPEEGLKFMVYLQKENIIDESGMPKERFSAEFPKEGPSILRIQQVVRGDSAAYFCASSKGGDEKLFFGSGTQLSVL.

The V gene is TRBV9, the J gene TRBJ2-1; D unclear. V was trimmed by 0 bases and J by 9 bases, leaving 7 bases between them. CDR3 length: 12 amino acids. CDR1 SGDLS and CDR2 YYNGEE come from the germline V gene. The CDR3 DNA reads TGTGCCAGCAGCGTAGTTGGTGGTGAGCAGTTCTTC. This sequence encodes CASSVVGGEQFF.

The chain combines TRBV5-8 with TRBJ1-2; D unclear. The V gene's germline CDR1 is SGHTS and CDR2 YDEGEE. This CDR3 has 13 amino acids. V was cut by 4 bases and J by 8 bases, with 15 bases left in between. Written as DNA, the CDR3 is TGTGCCAGCAGCGGCTTCGTCGGGTCCGGCTACACCTTC. It specifies CASSGFVGSGYTF. Based on the CDR3 plus reference TRBV5-8 and TRBJ1-2, the full variable domain is EAGVTQSPTHLIKTRGQQATLRCSPISGHTSVYWYQQALGLGLQFLLWYDEGEERNRGNFPPRFSGRQFPNYSSELNVNALELEDSALYLCASSGFVGSGYTFGSGTRLTVV.

This chain joins TRBV5-1 and TRBJ2-7; D not resolved. The length of the CDR3 is 14 residues. Between the trimmed V and J ends, which lost 1 base and 0 bases, there was a span of 8 bases. Germline V gene lookup returns CDR1 SGHRS and CDR2 YFSETQ. DNA for the CDR3: TGCGCCAGCAGCTTGAGCTGCGCCTCCTACGAGCAGTACGTC. It specifies CASSLSCASYEQYV.

In this sample, this clone turned up once. This chain uses TRBV5-8 with TRBJ1-1; no clear D gene. Germline V CDR1 and CDR2: SGHTS, YDEGEE. V was trimmed by 7 bases and J by 3 bases, leaving 16 bases between them. CDR3 length equals 14 residues. The chain's CDR3 is CASPLRADYTEAFF. In DNA, the CDR3 is TGTGCCAGCCCGTTGAGGGCCGATTACACTGAAGCTTTCTTT.

This chain joins TRBV2 and TRBJ2-1, with 11 positions matching TRBD2. The CDR3 covers 15 residues. J gave up 1 base and V 4 bases, and 0 bases lay outside the gene matches. CDR1 and CDR2 from the germline V gene are SNHLY and FYNNEI. CDR3 bases: TGTGCCAGCAGTGGGACTAGCGGGTCCTACAATGAGCAGTTCTTC. It yields the protein CASSGTSGSYNEQFF.

This CDR3 is CASSSGLAGGTGTDTQYF. In nucleotides, the CDR3 is TGCGCCAGCAGCTCAGGACTAGCGGGGGGCACAGGCACAGATACGCAGTATTTT. The rearrangement joins TRBV5-1 to TRBJ2-3; TRBD2 matches at 14 bases. There are 18 residues in the CDR3. V lost 3 bases and J lost 1; bases outside the gene matches: 7. Germline CDR1 is SGHRS and CDR2 is YFSETQ.

This chain joins TRBV29-1 and TRBJ1-1, with D hard to call. V was cut by 1 base and J by 1 base, with 7 bases left in between. Germline CDR1 is SQVTM and CDR2 is ANQGSEA. The CDR3 has 13 residues. The CDR3 protein is CSVEGWGNTEAFF. CDR3 nucleotides: TGCAGCGTTGAAGGTTGGGGGAACACTGAAGCTTTCTTT. Based on the CDR3 plus reference TRBV29-1 and TRBJ1-1, the full variable domain is SAVISQKPSRDICQRGTSLTIQCQVDSQVTMMFWYRQQPGQSLTLIATANQGSEATYESGFVIDKFPISRPNLTFSTLTVSNMSPEDSSIYLCSVEGWGNTEAFFGQGTRLTVV.

The rearrangement uses TRBV27 and TRBJ1-5; D gene unclear. The CDR3 extends over 12 amino acids. V lost 3 bases to trimming and J lost 3 bases, with 3 bases between them. Germline V lookup: CDR1 MNHEY, CDR2 SMNVEV (reference sequence). DNA for the CDR3: TGTGCCAGCAGTTTCATCAATCAGCCCCAGCATTTT. It codes for CASSFINQPQHF.

This chain joins TRBV25-1 and TRBJ1-2, with D maybe TRBD1 (5 bases). The CDR3 has 14 amino acids. With 1 base removed from V and 4 bases from J, the gap between germline ends came to 10 bases. Germline V gives CDR1 MGHDK, CDR2 SYGVNS. The CDR3 DNA reads TGTGCCAGCAGTGAATTACCAGGGCCCTATGGCTACACCTTC. Translated: CASSELPGPYGYTF.

The chain couples TRBV2 to TRBJ1-5; perhaps TRBD1 as D (6 bases). This CDR3 is 15 amino acids long. The germline V gene has CDR1 SNHLY and CDR2 FYNNEI. V was clipped by 2 bases and J by 2 bases, with 10 bases between them. The CDR3 nucleotides are TGTGCCAGCAGTGAATCCCGACAGGGCAATCAGCCCCAGCATTTT. Translating gives CASSESRQGNQPQHF. The entire variable domain, with the rest obtained from reference TRBV2 and TRBJ1-5, is as follows: EPEVTQTPSHQVTQMGQEVILRCVPISNHLYFYWYRQILGQKVEFLVSFYNNEISEKSEIFDDQFSVERPDGSNFTLKIRSTKLEDSAMYFCASSESRQGNQPQHFGDGTRLSIL.

This chain uses TRBV9 with TRBJ2-7; weak D call: TRBD1 (5 bases). V was cut by 0 bases and J by 1 base, with 8 bases left in between. CDR1 SGDLS and CDR2 YYNGEE come from the germline V gene. The CDR3 has 14 amino acids. The CDR3 DNA reads TGTGCCAGCAGCGTAGAAGACAGATCCTACGAGCAGTACTTC. Residues: CASSVEDRSYEQYF.

V usage is TRBV24-1 and J usage is TRBJ2-2; 10 nucleotides line up with TRBD1. J was trimmed by 2 bases and V by 3 bases; bases with no gene match: 8. The CDR3 is 18 residues long. In germline, CDR1 is KGHDR, CDR2 SFDVKD. The CDR3 DNA sequence: TGTGCCACCAGTGATACGACAGGGGGCGCGACAAACACCGGGGAGCTGTTTTTT. Amino acid sequence: CATSDTTGGATNTGELFF.

Concerning this clone itself: The junction departs from the called germline gene at one end, perhaps through a read error. The V and J genes are TRBV25-1 and TRBJ1-1; D remains unclear. The CDR3 is 9 amino acids. CDR1 is MGHDK, CDR2 SYGVNS, per germline. The CDR3 DNA is TGTGCCAGAGACACCGAAGCTTTCTTT. This encodes CARDTEAFF.

The rearrangement joins TRBV2 to TRBJ1-6, with TRBD1 matching over 7 bases. Germline values: CDR1 SNHLY, CDR2 FYNNEI. Germline trimming cut 4 bases from V and 5 bases from J; bases unmatched to any gene: 14. The CDR3 runs 18 residues. CDR3 nucleotides: TGTGCCAGCAGTGTAGACAGGGTCCGAGGTACCCATAATTCACCCCTCCACTTT. The encoded protein is CASSVDRVRGTHNSPLHF.

The chain couples TRBV11-2 to TRBJ1-1; 9 bases agree with TRBD1. This CDR3 spans 14 amino acids. CDR1 is SGHAT, CDR2 FQNNGV, per germline. V dropped 5 bases and J dropped 4; count of bases not matched to a gene: 5. As DNA, the CDR3 is TGTGCCAGCAGCGTGGACAGGGGAAGCACTGAAGCTTTCTTT. Translating gives CASSVDRGSTEAFF.